This TCR beta chain was identified during a study of cytomegalovirus exposure and HLA in healthy donors. About the research overall: Among roughly 190 million T cells, an earlier analysis found 95 million to 140 million unique TCR beta sequences.

PCR was performed using 60 Vbeta and 13 Jbeta primers. Using immunoSEQ multiplex PCR, the repertoire was profiled, and TCRdb retains in-frame clones only, with some absent. The sample records more than 45,000 clones, about 71% being singletons. About this clone: Its specificity is not known.

CDR3 length equals 12 residues. The germline V and J ends were trimmed by 8 bases and 6 bases, with 11 bases remaining between them. CDR1 is SGHVS, CDR2 FNYEAQ, per germline. Study-wide results and limits: Immune exposure information available was restricted to CMV serostatus.

Donors were ostensibly healthy at sampling, although undocumented immune exposures were probable. What was sequenced was PBMCs. This clonotype originated in a woman aged 55-75 years in good health and CMV-seropositive. This sequence joins TRBV7-6 and TRBJ1-3; D gene ambiguous. The CDR3 nucleotides read TGTGCCAGCTCTGAGGGCCTAAACACCATATATTTT. Amino acid sequence: CASSEGLNTIYF.